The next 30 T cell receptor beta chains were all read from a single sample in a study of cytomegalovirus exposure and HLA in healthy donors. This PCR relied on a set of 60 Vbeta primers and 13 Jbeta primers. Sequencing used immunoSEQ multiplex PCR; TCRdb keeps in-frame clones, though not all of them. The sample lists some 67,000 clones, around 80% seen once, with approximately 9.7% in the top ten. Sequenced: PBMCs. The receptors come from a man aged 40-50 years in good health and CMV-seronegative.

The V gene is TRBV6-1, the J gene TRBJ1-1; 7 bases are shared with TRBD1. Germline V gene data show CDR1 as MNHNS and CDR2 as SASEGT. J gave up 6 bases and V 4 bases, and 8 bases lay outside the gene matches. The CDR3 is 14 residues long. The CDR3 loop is CASSGRNTGAEAFF. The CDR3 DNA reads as TGTGCCAGCAGTGGAAGAAATACAGGGGCTGAAGCTTTCTTT.

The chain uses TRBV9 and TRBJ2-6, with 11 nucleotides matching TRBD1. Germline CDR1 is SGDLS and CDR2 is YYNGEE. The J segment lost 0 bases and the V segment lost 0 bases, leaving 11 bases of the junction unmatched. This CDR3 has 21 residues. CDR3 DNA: TGTGCCAGCAGCGTAGGCCTCCTGGGACAGGGGGAATTCTCTGGGGCCAACGTCCTGACTTTC. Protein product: CASSVGLLGQGEFSGANVLTF.

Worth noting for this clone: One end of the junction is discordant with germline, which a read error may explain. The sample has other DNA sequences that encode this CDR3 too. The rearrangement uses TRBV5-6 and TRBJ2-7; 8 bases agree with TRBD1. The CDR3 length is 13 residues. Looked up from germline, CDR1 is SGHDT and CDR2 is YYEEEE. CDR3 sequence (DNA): TGCGCCAGCCGCTTGACAGGGGCCTACGAGCAGTACTTC. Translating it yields CASRLTGAYEQYF.

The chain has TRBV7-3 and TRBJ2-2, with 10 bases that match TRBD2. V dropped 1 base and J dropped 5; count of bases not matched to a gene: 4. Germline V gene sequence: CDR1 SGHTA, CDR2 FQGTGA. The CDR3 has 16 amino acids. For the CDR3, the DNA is TGTGCCAGCAGCTTAATCGGGACTAGCGAGACCGGGGAGCTGTTTTTT. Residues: CASSLIGTSETGELFF. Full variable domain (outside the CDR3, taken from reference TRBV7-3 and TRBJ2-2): GAGVSQTPSNKVTEKGKYVELRCDPISGHTALYWYRQSLGQGPEFLIYFQGTGAADDSGLPNDRFFAVRPEGSVSTLKIQRTERGDSAVYLCASSLIGTSETGELFFGEGSRLTVL.

The CDR3 loop reads CASSLAGGSNQPQHF. CDR3 sequence (DNA): TGTGCCAGCAGCTTAGCGGGGGGCAGCAATCAGCCCCAGCATTTT. The chain uses TRBV5-6 and TRBJ1-5; the D gene is possibly TRBD1 (6 bases). This CDR3 is built from 15 residues. Per germline, CDR1 SGHDT and CDR2 YYEEEE. With 2 bases removed from V and 1 base from J, the gap between germline ends came to 10 bases.

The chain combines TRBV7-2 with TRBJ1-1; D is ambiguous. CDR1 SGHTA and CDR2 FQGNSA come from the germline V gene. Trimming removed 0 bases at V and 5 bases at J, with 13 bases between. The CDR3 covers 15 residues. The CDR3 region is CASSLAPLRGTEAFF. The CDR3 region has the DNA TGTGCCAGCAGCTTAGCTCCGTTAAGAGGGACTGAAGCTTTCTTT.

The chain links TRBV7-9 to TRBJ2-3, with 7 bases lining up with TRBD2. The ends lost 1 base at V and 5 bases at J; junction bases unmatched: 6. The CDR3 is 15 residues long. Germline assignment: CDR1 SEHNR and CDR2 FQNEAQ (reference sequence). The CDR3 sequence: CASSLVSLAEDTQYF. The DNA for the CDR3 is TGTGCCAGCAGCTTAGTCTCGCTAGCGGAAGATACGCAGTATTTT.

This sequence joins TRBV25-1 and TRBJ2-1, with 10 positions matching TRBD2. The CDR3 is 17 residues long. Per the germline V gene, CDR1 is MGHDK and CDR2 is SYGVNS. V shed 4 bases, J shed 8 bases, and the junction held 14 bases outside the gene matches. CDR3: CASSVGGLAGVEYEQFF. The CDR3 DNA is TGTGCCAGCAGTGTCGGGGGTCTAGCGGGGGTGGAATATGAGCAGTTCTTC. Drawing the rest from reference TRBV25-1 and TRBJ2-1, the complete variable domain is EADIYQTPRYLVIGTGKKITLECSQTMGHDKMYWYQQDPGMELHLIHYSYGVNSTEKGDLSSESTVSRIRTEHFPLTLESARPSHTSQYLCASSVGGLAGVEYEQFFGPGTRLTVL.

In nucleotides, the CDR3 is TGCGCCAGCAGCCCAGTCGTCCGTTCAGATACGCAGTATTTT. This translates into CASSPVVRSDTQYF. The chain employs TRBV4-1 and TRBJ2-3; D call uncertain. Germline V gene lookup returns CDR1 MGHRA and CDR2 YSYEKL. The V gene lost 4 bases and the J gene lost 4 bases, with 12 bases spanning the gap. This CDR3 comprises 14 residues.

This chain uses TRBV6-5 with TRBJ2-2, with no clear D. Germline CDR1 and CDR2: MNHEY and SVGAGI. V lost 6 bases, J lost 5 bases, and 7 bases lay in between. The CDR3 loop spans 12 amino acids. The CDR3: CASSSETGELFF. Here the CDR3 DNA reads TGTGCCAGCAGCAGTGAAACCGGGGAGCTGTTTTTT.

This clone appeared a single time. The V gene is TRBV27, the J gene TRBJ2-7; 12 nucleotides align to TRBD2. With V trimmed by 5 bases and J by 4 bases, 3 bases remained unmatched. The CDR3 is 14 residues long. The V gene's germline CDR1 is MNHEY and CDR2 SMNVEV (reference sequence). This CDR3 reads CASSPGTSGYEQYF. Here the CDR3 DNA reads TGTGCCAGCAGTCCAGGGACTAGCGGGTACGAGCAGTACTTC.

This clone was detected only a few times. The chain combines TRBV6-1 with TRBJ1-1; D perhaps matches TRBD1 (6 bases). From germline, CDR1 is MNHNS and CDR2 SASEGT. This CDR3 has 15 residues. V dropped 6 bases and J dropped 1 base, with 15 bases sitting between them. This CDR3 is CASRAGQGRNTEAFF. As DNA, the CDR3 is TGTGCCAGCAGAGCCGGGCAGGGGAGGAACACTGAAGCTTTCTTT.

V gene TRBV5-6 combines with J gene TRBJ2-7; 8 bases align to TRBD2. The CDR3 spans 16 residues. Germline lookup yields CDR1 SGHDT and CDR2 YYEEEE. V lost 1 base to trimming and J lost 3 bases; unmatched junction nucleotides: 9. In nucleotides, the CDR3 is TGTGCCAGCAGCTTGCGAGGGGGACTAGAACACTACGAGCAGTACTTC. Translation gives CASSLRGGLEHYEQYF.

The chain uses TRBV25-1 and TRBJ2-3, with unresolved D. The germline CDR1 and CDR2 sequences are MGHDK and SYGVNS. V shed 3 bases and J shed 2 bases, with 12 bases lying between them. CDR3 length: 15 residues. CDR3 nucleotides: TGTGCCAGCAGTGATTTATCGGTCTCCACAGATACGCAGTATTTT. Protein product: CASSDLSVSTDTQYF.

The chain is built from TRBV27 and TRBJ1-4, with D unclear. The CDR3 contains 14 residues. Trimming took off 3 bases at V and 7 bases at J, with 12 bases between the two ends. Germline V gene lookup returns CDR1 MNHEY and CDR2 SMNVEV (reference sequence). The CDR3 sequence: CASSFRPGGEKLFF. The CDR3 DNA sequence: TGTGCCAGCAGTTTCCGACCAGGAGGTGAAAAACTGTTTTTT.

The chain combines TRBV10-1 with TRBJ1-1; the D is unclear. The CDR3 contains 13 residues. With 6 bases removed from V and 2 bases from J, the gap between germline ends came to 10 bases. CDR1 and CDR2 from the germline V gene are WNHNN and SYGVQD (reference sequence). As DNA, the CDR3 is TGCGCCAGCAGAGCGGGCCTTAACACTGAAGCTTTCTTT. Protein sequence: CASRAGLNTEAFF.

Written as DNA, the CDR3 is TGTGCCAGCAGCTTACAGGGGGCGCCGGGGGCCAACGTCCTGACTTTC. This encodes CASSLQGAPGANVLTF. The chain is built from TRBV5-5 and TRBJ2-6; TRBD1 aligns across 9 bases. Germline V gene lookup returns CDR1 SGHKS and CDR2 YYEKEE (reference sequence). Trimming at V came to 2 bases and at J to 4 bases, leaving 4 bases not matched to a gene. The CDR3 has 16 residues.

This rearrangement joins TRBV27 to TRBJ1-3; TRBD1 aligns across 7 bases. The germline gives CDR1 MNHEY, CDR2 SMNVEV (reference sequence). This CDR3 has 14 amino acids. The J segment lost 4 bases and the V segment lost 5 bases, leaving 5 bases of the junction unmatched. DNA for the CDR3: TGTGCCAGCAGTCCTACAGGGGTCGGAAACACCATATATTTT. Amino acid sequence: CASSPTGVGNTIYF.

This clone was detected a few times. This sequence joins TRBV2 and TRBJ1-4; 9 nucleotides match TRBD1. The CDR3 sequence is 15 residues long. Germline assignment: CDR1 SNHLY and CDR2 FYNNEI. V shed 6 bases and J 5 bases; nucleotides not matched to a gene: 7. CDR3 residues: CASSPDRGRNEKLFF. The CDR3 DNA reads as TGTGCCAGCAGCCCTGACAGGGGGAGGAATGAAAAACTGTTTTTT.

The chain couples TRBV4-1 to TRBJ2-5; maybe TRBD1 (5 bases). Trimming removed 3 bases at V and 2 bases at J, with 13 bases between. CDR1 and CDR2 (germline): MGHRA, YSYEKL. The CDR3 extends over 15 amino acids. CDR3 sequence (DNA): TGCGCCAGCAGCCACCCTGACAGAGTTCAAGAGACCCAGTACTTC. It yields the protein CASSHPDRVQETQYF.

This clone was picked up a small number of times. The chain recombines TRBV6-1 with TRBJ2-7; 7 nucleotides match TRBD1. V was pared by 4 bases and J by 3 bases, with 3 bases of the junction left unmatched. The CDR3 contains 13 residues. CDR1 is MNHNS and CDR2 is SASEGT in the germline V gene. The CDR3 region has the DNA TGTGCCAGCAGTGTCCGGGACAGCTACGAGCAGTACTTC. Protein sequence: CASSVRDSYEQYF.

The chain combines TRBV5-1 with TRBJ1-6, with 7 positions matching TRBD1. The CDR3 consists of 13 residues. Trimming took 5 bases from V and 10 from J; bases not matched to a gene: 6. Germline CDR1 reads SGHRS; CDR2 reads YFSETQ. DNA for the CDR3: TGCGCCAGCAGTACAGGGGTCGGCTCACCCCTCCACTTT. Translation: CASSTGVGSPLHF.

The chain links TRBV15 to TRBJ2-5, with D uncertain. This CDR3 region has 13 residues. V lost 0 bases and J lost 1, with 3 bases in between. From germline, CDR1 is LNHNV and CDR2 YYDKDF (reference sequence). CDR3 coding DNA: TGTGCCACCAGCAGAGATATCCAAGAGACCCAGTACTTC. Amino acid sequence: CATSRDIQETQYF. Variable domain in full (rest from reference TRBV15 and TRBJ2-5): DAMVIQNPRYQVTQFGKPVTLSCSQTLNHNVMYWYQQKSSQAPKLLFHYYDKDFNNEADTPDNFQSRRPNTSFCFLDIRSPGLGDTAMYLCATSRDIQETQYFGPGTRLLVL.

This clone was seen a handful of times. In DNA, the CDR3 is TGCGCCAGCAGCCAAGAGGGCAGGGCAAATTCACCCCTCCACTTT. This gives the protein CASSQEGRANSPLHF. The chain has TRBV4-1 and TRBJ1-6; D may be TRBD1 (5 bases). The CDR3 covers 15 residues. The germline V gene has CDR1 MGHRA and CDR2 YSYEKL. Trimming removed 0 bases from V and 7 bases from J, with 10 bases in between.

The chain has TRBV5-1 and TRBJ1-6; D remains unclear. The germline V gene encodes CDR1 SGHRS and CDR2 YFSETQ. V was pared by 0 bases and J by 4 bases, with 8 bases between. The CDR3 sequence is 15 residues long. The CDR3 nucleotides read TGCGCCAGCAGCTTGGAAGGAGAATATAATTCACCCCTCCACTTT. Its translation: CASSLEGEYNSPLHF. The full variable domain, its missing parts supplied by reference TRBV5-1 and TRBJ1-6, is KAGVTQTPRYLIKTRGQQVTLSCSPISGHRSVSWYQQTPGQGLQFLFEYFSETQRNKGNFPGRFSGRQFSNSRSEMNVSTLELGDSALYLCASSLEGEYNSPLHFGNGTRLTVT.

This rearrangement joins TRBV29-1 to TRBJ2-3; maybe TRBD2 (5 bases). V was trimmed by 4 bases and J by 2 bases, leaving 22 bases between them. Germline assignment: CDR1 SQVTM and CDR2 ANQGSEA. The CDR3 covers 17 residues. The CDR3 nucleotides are TGCAGCGTTGCCCAACCCTCGACTACGCGACTCACAGATACGCAGTATTTT. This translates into CSVAQPSTTRLTDTQYF.

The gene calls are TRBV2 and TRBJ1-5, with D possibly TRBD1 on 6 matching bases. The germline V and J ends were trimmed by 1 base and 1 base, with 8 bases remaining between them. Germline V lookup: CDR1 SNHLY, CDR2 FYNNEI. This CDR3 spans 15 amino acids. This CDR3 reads CASSEGDKSNQPQHF. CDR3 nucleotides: TGTGCCAGCAGTGAAGGGGACAAGAGCAATCAGCCCCAGCATTTT.

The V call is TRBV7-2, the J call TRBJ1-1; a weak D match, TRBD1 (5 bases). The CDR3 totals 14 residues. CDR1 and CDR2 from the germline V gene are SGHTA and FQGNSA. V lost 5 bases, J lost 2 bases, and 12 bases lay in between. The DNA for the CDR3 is TGTGCCAGCAGCGTCGACAGCTTTAACACTGAAGCTTTCTTT. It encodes CASSVDSFNTEAFF.

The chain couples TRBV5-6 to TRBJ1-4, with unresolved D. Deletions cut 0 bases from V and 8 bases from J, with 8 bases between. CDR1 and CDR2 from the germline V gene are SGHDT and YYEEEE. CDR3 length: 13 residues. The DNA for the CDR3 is TGTGCCAGCAGCTTGGGGCTCCCGGAAAAACTGTTTTTT. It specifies CASSLGLPEKLFF.

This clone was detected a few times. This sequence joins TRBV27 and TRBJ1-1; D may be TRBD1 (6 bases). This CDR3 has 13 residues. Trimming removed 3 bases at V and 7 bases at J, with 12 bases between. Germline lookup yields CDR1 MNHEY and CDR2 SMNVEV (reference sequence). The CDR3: CASSFYRASEAFF. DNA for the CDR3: TGTGCCAGCAGTTTCTACAGGGCAAGTGAAGCTTTCTTT.